These 12 T cell receptor beta chains share one sample of origin, sequenced in a study of T-cell memory formation after mild COVID-19. TCRdb itself ran the 5' RACE reads through MiXCR, one entry per CDR3 protein. The table includes 210,000 or so distinct CDR3 sequences, around 25% detected once. Sequencing used PBMCs or a T cell subset sorted from them (not recorded which). These receptors all come from an adult woman who had mild COVID-19 (a few samples of this study predate the infection). Cell type and time point are not known.

The V gene is TRBV29-1, the J gene TRBJ2-3; tentative D call: TRBD2 (7 bases). The CDR3 contains 15 residues. V lost 7 bases, J lost 1 base, and 18 bases lay in between. Germline CDR1 and CDR2: SQVTM and ANQGSEA. In DNA, the CDR3 is TGCAGCGCCGGACCCCAAGGGGGGGGCACAGATACGCAGTATTTT. Protein product: CSAGPQGGGTDTQYF.

There are a few counts of this clonotype. The rearrangement uses TRBV20-1 and TRBJ2-1; D may be TRBD2 (6 bases). The CDR3 sequence is 15 residues long. V was shortened by 1 base and J by 7 bases, with 17 bases between the two germline ends. Germline values: CDR1 DFQATT, CDR2 SNEGSKA (reference sequence). CDR3 nucleotide sequence: TGCAGTGCTAGAGCTGCGGGACCCCTTGAGAATGAGCAGTTCTTC. Translated: CSARAAGPLENEQFF.

The chain has TRBV2 and TRBJ2-7; 8 nucleotides align to TRBD2. This CDR3 has 16 amino acids. Germline V lookup: CDR1 SNHLY, CDR2 FYNNEI. After removal of 6 bases from V and 0 bases from J, the junction contained 10 bases not matched to a gene. The CDR3 protein is CASSELGGRSSYEQYF. CDR3 sequence (DNA): TGTGCCAGCAGCGAGCTTGGCGGGAGGAGCTCCTACGAGCAGTACTTC.

The table lists this clonotype with a few counts. This sequence joins TRBV4-1 and TRBJ2-7; tentatively, D is TRBD1 (6 bases). Germline values: CDR1 MGHRA, CDR2 YSYEKL. With 3 bases removed from V and 3 bases from J, the gap between germline ends came to 12 bases. The CDR3 runs 14 residues. Written as DNA, the CDR3 is TGCGCCAGCAGCCAGGGGACACAGGGCTACGAGCAGTACTTC. This codes for CASSQGTQGYEQYF.

This chain connects TRBV25-1 to TRBJ2-7; D not resolved. The V end was cut by 4 bases, the J end by 0 bases, with 1 base between. CDR1 and CDR2 (germline): MGHDK, SYGVNS. This CDR3 spans 11 amino acids. CDR3 DNA sequence: TGTGCCAGCAGTGGCTCCTACGAGCAGTACTTC. It yields the protein CASSGSYEQYF.

This chain uses TRBV29-1 with TRBJ2-3, with D uncertain. CDR1 and CDR2 from the germline V gene are SQVTM and ANQGSEA. V lost 2 bases to trimming and J lost 4 bases, with 7 bases between them. The CDR3 length is 12 residues. The CDR3 DNA sequence: TGCAGCGTTGAACGAGGCCCAGATACGCAGTATTTT. Translating it yields CSVERGPDTQYF.

This clonotype was counted a few times. The V and J genes are TRBV20-1 and TRBJ1-1, with D uncertain. Germline CDR1 is DFQATT and CDR2 is SNEGSKA (reference sequence). V lost 2 bases and J 1 base, leaving 8 bases between the germline ends. The CDR3 is made up of 13 amino acids. The CDR3 coding sequence is TGCAGTGCTAGACCGGACTCGAACACTGAAGCTTTCTTT. Its translation is CSARPDSNTEAFF.

This chain uses TRBV7-8 with TRBJ1-1; 9 positions match TRBD1. V shed 0 bases, J shed 5 bases, and the junction held 4 bases outside the gene matches. The CDR3 totals 15 residues. CDR1 and CDR2 (germline): SGHVS, FQNEAQ. The CDR3 bases are TGTGCCAGCAGCTTAGCACAGGGGGCAAGGACTGAAGCTTTCTTT. Translating gives CASSLAQGARTEAFF. Drawing the rest from reference TRBV7-8 and TRBJ1-1, the complete variable domain is GAGVSQSPRYKVAKRGQDVALRCDPISGHVSLFWYQQALGQGPEFLTYFQNEAQLDKSGLPSDRFFAERPEGSVSTLKIQRTQQEDSAVYLCASSLAQGARTEAFFGQGTRLTVV.

The sample holds a few counts of this clonotype. The chain couples TRBV29-1 to TRBJ1-2; no clear D. The CDR3 is made up of 11 amino acids. Trimming cost V 7 bases and J 8 bases, with 14 bases left between them. Germline lookup yields CDR1 SQVTM and CDR2 ANQGSEA. CDR3 DNA: TGCAGCGCCCGAGGGCGCTCCGGCTACACCTTC. Translated, it gives CSARGRSGYTF.

CDR3 residues: CSARAGTSGRAGEQFF. The CDR3 DNA reads as TGCAGTGCTAGAGCGGGGACTAGCGGGAGGGCCGGAGAGCAGTTCTTC. This rearrangement joins TRBV20-1 to TRBJ2-1; 16 positions agree with TRBD2. The CDR3 length is 16 residues. Germline V lookup: CDR1 DFQATT, CDR2 SNEGSKA (reference sequence). With 1 base clipped from V and 10 bases from J, the junction kept 7 bases outside the gene matches.

This clonotype turned up a few times. The chain recombines TRBV9 with TRBJ2-7; 10 bases agree with TRBD1. Germline lookup yields CDR1 SGDLS and CDR2 YYNGEE. This CDR3 has 16 amino acids. V lost 3 bases and J lost 0; bases outside the gene matches: 6. As DNA, the CDR3 is TGTGCCAGCAGCGAGGGACAGGGGATCCTCTCCTACGAGCAGTACTTC. It encodes CASSEGQGILSYEQYF.

This clonotype was seen many times. The V gene is TRBV3-1, the J gene TRBJ1-1, with a tentative D call TRBD1 (5 bases). Germline V lookup: CDR1 LGHDT, CDR2 YNNKEL (reference sequence). Trimming removed 2 bases at V and 10 bases at J, with 14 bases between. The CDR3 contains 13 residues. The DNA of the CDR3 is TGTGCCAGCAGCCAAACGGGAGGGGCAGGAGCTTTCTTT. Translating gives CASSQTGGAGAFF. Full variable domain (outside the CDR3, taken from reference TRBV3-1 and TRBJ1-1): DTAVSQTPKYLVTQMGNDKSIKCEQNLGHDTMYWYKQDSKKFLKIMFSYNNKELIINETVPNRFSPKSPDKAHLNLHINSLELGDSAVYFCASSQTGGAGAFFGQGTRLTVV.